This TCR beta chain was found in a study of T cell responses to AZD1222 COVID-19 vaccine. TCRdb's copy holds only in-frame clones and misses some; the assay was immunoSEQ multiplex PCR. The sample shows some 150,000 clones, 70% to 90% of them seen only once. Overall study findings and caveats: When two AZD1222 doses had been given, Spike-specific TCR breadth and depth rose. Clonal diversity was possibly underestimated, and the donors were mostly white British, with more females.

Worth noting for this clone: What it binds is unknown.

Germline V lookup: CDR1 SGHRS, CDR2 YFSETQ. The germline V and J ends were trimmed by 0 bases and 1 base, with 8 bases remaining between them. The CDR3 is 16 amino acids. The receptor's source is an adult who received the MenACWY meningococcal vaccine as a control. The chain couples TRBV5-1 to TRBJ2-6, with D possibly matching TRBD2 (5 bases). The source material was peripheral blood, sampled 28 days after the second dose of the MenACWY control vaccine. The CDR3 here is CASSLGETSGANVLTF. The CDR3 nucleotides are TGCGCCAGCAGCTTGGGGGAGACTTCTGGGGCCAACGTCCTGACTTTC. The variable domain in full, completed from reference TRBV5-1 and TRBJ2-6, reads KAGVTQTPRYLIKTRGQQVTLSCSPISGHRSVSWYQQTPGQGLQFLFEYFSETQRNKGNFPGRFSGRQFSNSRSEMNVSTLELGDSALYLCASSLGETSGANVLTFGAGSRLTVL.